The next 23 T cell receptor beta chains were all read from a single sample in a study of blood T cells in healthy people across ages. Next came a second PCR, run for 7 to 11 cycles, which used a sample-barcoded 5' primer along with a J-beta primer mix. In TCRdb, the 5' RACE reads were re-called with MiXCR into one record per CDR3 protein. This table has about 780,000 distinct CDR3 sequences, around 24% appearing once. Separately, the same data were catalogued under a study of T cells of mothers and their children.

The specimen sequenced was blood. Receptor source: a boy aged 5-17 years in good health.

This clonotype has a handful of counts. This rearrangement joins TRBV12-3 or TRBV12-4 to TRBJ1-2, with D perhaps TRBD1 (6 bases). There are 13 residues in the CDR3. Trimming shortened V by 4 bases and J by 6 bases, and 12 bases separated the two germline ends. The CDR3 region has the DNA TGTGCCAGCAGTTGGCAGGGGATAGATGGCTACACCTTC. Translating it yields CASSWQGIDGYTF.

This clonotype was seen ten or more times. This chain links TRBV7-3 with TRBJ2-1, with D perhaps TRBD2 (6 bases). Germline-derived CDR1 and CDR2 are SGHTA and FQGTGA. CDR3 size: 13 residues. The V end lost 6 bases, the J end lost 4 bases, and 10 bases lay between the germline ends. The chain's CDR3 is CASRGGTYNEQFF. CDR3 DNA sequence: TGTGCCAGCAGGGGGGGAACATACAATGAGCAGTTCTTC.

This chain joins TRBV11-2 and TRBJ1-4; tentative D call: TRBD1 (5 bases). CDR1 and CDR2 from the germline V gene are SGHAT and FQNNGV. The V end was cut by 5 bases, the J end by 7 bases, with 14 bases between. The CDR3 runs 14 residues. The CDR3 loop is CASSPGLRSEKLFF. DNA of the CDR3: TGTGCCAGCAGCCCGGGACTGCGAAGTGAAAAACTGTTTTTT.

The V call is TRBV7-9, the J call TRBJ2-1; either TRBD1 or TRBD2 may supply D (6 bases each). The germline CDR1 and CDR2 sequences are SEHNR and FQNEAQ (reference sequence). V lost 2 bases and J lost 5, with 10 bases in between. This CDR3 contains 14 residues. The CDR3 region has the DNA TGTGCCAGCAGCTTAACGGGGGCCAACAATGAGCAGTTCTTC. It translates to CASSLTGANNEQFF.

In this sample, this clonotype turned up a few times. The chain is built from TRBV6-2 or TRBV6-3 and TRBJ1-3; no definite D call. This CDR3 spans 14 amino acids. Germline V CDR1 and CDR2: MNHEY, SVGEGT. Trimming took 5 bases from V and 0 from J, leaving 8 bases between them. For the CDR3, the DNA is TGTGCCAGCAGTCCTGCCAGCTCTGGAAACACCATATATTTT. It specifies CASSPASSGNTIYF.

This clonotype was seen only a few times. The chain's CDR3 is CASSLGRKPVIHEQYF. Written as DNA, the CDR3 is TGTGCCAGCAGTTTGGGACGTAAGCCAGTCATCCACGAGCAGTACTTC. This chain connects TRBV12-3 or TRBV12-4 to TRBJ2-7, with D perhaps TRBD1 or TRBD2 (5 bases each). The CDR3 sequence is 16 residues long. V lost 3 bases and J 5 bases, leaving 20 bases between the germline ends.

This clonotype has more than one count but fewer than ten. The V call is TRBV3-1, the J call TRBJ1-4; no clear D gene. V was cut by 11 bases and J by 4 bases, with 14 bases left in between. This CDR3 is 13 amino acids long. Germline lookup yields CDR1 LGHDT and CDR2 YNNKEL (reference sequence). CDR3 sequence: CAVLPKVNEKLFF. CDR3 bases: TGTGCCGTTCTCCCAAAAGTTAATGAAAAACTGTTTTTT.

This clonotype has a handful of counts. For the CDR3, the DNA is TGTGCCAGCAGCGTAGGGCCAGTTAGCCATCTAGCGGGGGCGATGTACTTC. It specifies CASSVGPVSHLAGAMYF. The J gene is TRBJ2-7, the V gene TRBV9; 10 bases align to TRBD2. CDR1 SGDLS and CDR2 YYNGEE come from the germline V gene. The CDR3 is 17 amino acids. Trimming took 0 bases from V and 12 from J; bases not matched to a gene: 18. Variable domain in full (rest from reference TRBV9 and TRBJ2-7): DSGVTQTPKHLITATGQRVTLRCSPRSGDLSVYWYQQSLDQGLQFLIQYYNGEERAKGNILERFSAQQFPDLHSELNLSSLELGDSALYFCASSVGPVSHLAGAMYFGPGTRLTVT.

Here the CDR3 reads CASSRQLHQPQHF. Here the CDR3 DNA reads TGTGCCAGCAGTAGACAGCTACATCAGCCCCAGCATTTT. J is TRBJ1-5 and V is TRBV7-9, with D possibly matching TRBD1 (5 bases). The CDR3 runs to 13 residues. V was pared by 6 bases and J by 5 bases, with 11 bases between. Germline V gives CDR1 SEHNR, CDR2 FQNEAQ (reference sequence).

There are many counts of this clonotype. The V call is TRBV5-1, the J call TRBJ2-4, with TRBD1 as a possible D gene (6 bases). V lost 6 bases to trimming and J lost 0 bases, with 16 bases between them. The CDR3 consists of 16 residues. Germline CDR1 is SGHRS and CDR2 is YFSETQ. The CDR3 loop reads CASTPGQNLAKNIQYF. The CDR3 DNA follows: TGCGCCAGCACCCCAGGACAGAATCTAGCCAAAAACATTCAGTACTTC.

Points on this clonotype: Since no conserved phenylalanine or tryptophan closes the CDR3, a read error is the likely cause. J is TRBJ2-5 and V is TRBV27; possible D gene TRBD2, 6 bases. From germline, CDR1 is MNHEY and CDR2 SMNVEV (reference sequence). V dropped 3 bases and J dropped 5 bases, with 13 bases sitting between them. This CDR3 has 14 amino acids. The CDR3 sequence: CASSFGSGRETQYL. The CDR3 DNA reads as TGTGCCAGCAGTTTTGGTTCGGGGAGGGAGACCCAGTACCTC.

The J gene is TRBJ2-1, the V gene TRBV11-1; tentatively, D is TRBD1 or TRBD2 (6 bases each). CDR1 SGHAT and CDR2 FQDESV come from the germline V gene (reference sequence). The germline V and J ends were trimmed by 4 bases and 4 bases, with 11 bases remaining between them. This CDR3 has 14 amino acids. CDR3 nucleotides: TGTGCCAGCAGCTACCGAGGGGGGTACAATGAGCAGTTCTTC. Its protein product is CASSYRGGYNEQFF.

The rearrangement joins TRBV11-2 to TRBJ2-3; no clear D gene. The germline V and J ends were trimmed by 1 base and 10 bases, with 9 bases remaining between them. The length of the CDR3 is 12 residues. Per the germline V gene, CDR1 is SGHAT and CDR2 is FQNNGV. For the CDR3, the DNA is TGTGCCAGCAGCTTAGTGCTAGAGGCGCAGTATTTT. It encodes CASSLVLEAQYF.

This clonotype was seen a few times. The chain has TRBV11-2 and TRBJ2-7; tentative D call: TRBD1 (6 bases). This CDR3 has 14 residues. The germline CDR1 and CDR2 sequences are SGHAT and FQNNGV. V was shortened by 0 bases and J by 6 bases, with 12 bases between the two germline ends. The CDR3 sequence is CASSLDRSGAEQYF. In DNA, the CDR3 is TGTGCCAGCAGCTTAGATCGATCAGGGGCCGAGCAGTACTTC.

The chain combines TRBV5-7 with TRBJ2-7; tentative D call: TRBD2 (7 bases). TRBV5-7 is an ORF; its function is uncertain. The length of the CDR3 is 15 residues. Trimming shortened V by 7 bases and J by 5 bases, and 22 bases separated the two germline ends. The CDR3 region has the DNA TGTGCCAGCGGCCTGGTTGGGGGGGCCTTCAACGAGCAGTACTTC. It codes for CASGLVGGAFNEQYF.

The V gene is TRBV4-1, the J gene TRBJ2-5, with TRBD1 matching over 11 bases. This CDR3 has 16 residues. With 1 base clipped from V and 5 bases from J, the junction kept 6 bases outside the gene matches. Germline V CDR1 and CDR2: MGHRA, YSYEKL. This CDR3 is CASSQGTGGELETQYF. The CDR3, as DNA: TGCGCCAGCAGCCAAGGGACAGGGGGCGAGCTCGAGACCCAGTACTTC.

This clonotype was seen more than once but under ten times. The chain employs TRBV20-1 and TRBJ2-5; TRBD2 agrees at 15 bases. The DNA end favors TRBJ2-7, so the J call may be wrong. Germline V CDR1 and CDR2: DFQATT, SNEGSKA (reference sequence). This CDR3 region has 15 residues. The CDR3 DNA reads as TGCAGTGCCCTGGGACTAGCGGGGGGTTGGAGCGAGCAGTACTTC. Its protein product is CSALGLAGGWSEQYF.

This sequence joins TRBV6-6 and TRBJ2-1, with 7 nucleotides matching TRBD2. The germline V gene encodes CDR1 MNHNY and CDR2 SVGAGI (reference sequence). This CDR3 comprises 14 residues. With V trimmed by 10 bases and J by 4 bases, 10 bases remained unmatched. DNA of the CDR3: TGTGCCACTGGGCGGGAGACTATGTACAATGAGCAGTTCTTC. Protein sequence: CATGRETMYNEQFF.

CDR3 loop: CASSQDRPGGLVHNEQFF. Written as DNA, the CDR3 is TGTGCCAGCAGCCAGGACCGCCCAGGAGGCCTAGTCCACAATGAGCAGTTCTTC. The chain joins TRBV4-2 to TRBJ2-1, with D maybe TRBD2 (5 bases). The CDR3 consists of 18 residues. V was cut by 3 bases and J by 5 bases, with 23 bases left in between. Germline CDR1 is LGHNA and CDR2 is YNFKEQ.

The chain carries TRBV10-3 and TRBJ1-2, with D uncertain. The CDR3 runs to 12 residues. CDR1 and CDR2 (germline): ENHRY, SYGVKD. The ends were cut back, 0 bases at V and 8 bases at J, with 7 bases in the middle. CDR3 region: CAISESTAGYTF. In DNA, the CDR3 is TGTGCCATCAGTGAGTCGACTGCCGGCTACACCTTC.

This clonotype has ten or more counts. A junction end diverges from the germline sequence, so it may reflect a read error. CDR3 in amino acids: CASSLFSGANVLTF. As DNA, the CDR3 is TGTGCCAGCAGCTTATTCTCTGGGGCCAACGTCCTGACTTTC. The chain has TRBV28 and TRBJ2-6, with D uncertain. The CDR3 contains 14 residues. Germline V gene data show CDR1 as MDHEN and CDR2 as SYDVKM.

This clonotype appeared a few times. The chain is built from TRBV7-9 and TRBJ2-5; 7 positions match TRBD1. The V segment lost 1 base and the J segment 13 bases; nucleotides outside the gene matches: 6. There are 12 residues in the CDR3. Germline-derived CDR1 and CDR2 are SEHNR and FQNEAQ (reference sequence). The DNA for the CDR3 is TGTGCCAGCAGCTTAGGGACAGGTTCGGGGTACTTC. The encoded protein is CASSLGTGSGYF.

The rearrangement links TRBV28 to TRBJ2-5, with D tentatively TRBD1 or TRBD2 (5 bases each). CDR1 and CDR2 from the germline V gene are MDHEN and SYDVKM. The V end lost 3 bases, the J end lost 5 bases, and 16 bases lay between the germline ends. CDR3 size: 15 residues. As DNA, the CDR3 is TGTGCCAGCAGTTTTCCCGGGGCGCAATTTGAGACCCAGTACTTC. Translation gives CASSFPGAQFETQYF.